Given below is one TCR beta chain in context. Its antigen is unknown. Generated by immunoSEQ multiplex PCR, the TCRdb table keeps only in-frame clones and is missing some. The top ten hold about 1.5% of the sample, which has about 2.2 million clones, just over 90% seen once. This CDR3 spans 16 amino acids. Germline CDR1 and CDR2: MNHEY and SMNVEV (reference sequence). Trimming shortened V by 6 bases and J by 0 bases, and 15 bases separated the two germline ends. This record comes from a study of shared clonotypes between healthy human individuals. Study in general: Each donor's CD4 naive and CD4 memory cells filled three plates apiece, CD8 naive two, and CD8 memory one. Study-level points and caveats: Memory subsets generally showed smaller estimated richness than naive subsets did.

Naive CD8 isolation took CD45RO-negative cells positively selected for CCR7 and excluded terminally differentiated effector memory CD45RA+ cells. Adults of Caucasian background living in Nashville, Tennessee made up all donors. Sequencing was done on a sample of naive CD8+ T cells from PBMCs. The clonotype originates from a man in his late teens or twenties in good health. Some clones in this sample may be carry-over from other donors' samples. The V and J genes are TRBV27 and TRBJ1-5; tentative D call: TRBD1 (5 bases). This chain's CDR3 is CASSPSRGNSNQPQHF. DNA of the CDR3: TGTGCCAGCAGCCCTTCCCGGGGGAATAGCAATCAGCCCCAGCATTTT.